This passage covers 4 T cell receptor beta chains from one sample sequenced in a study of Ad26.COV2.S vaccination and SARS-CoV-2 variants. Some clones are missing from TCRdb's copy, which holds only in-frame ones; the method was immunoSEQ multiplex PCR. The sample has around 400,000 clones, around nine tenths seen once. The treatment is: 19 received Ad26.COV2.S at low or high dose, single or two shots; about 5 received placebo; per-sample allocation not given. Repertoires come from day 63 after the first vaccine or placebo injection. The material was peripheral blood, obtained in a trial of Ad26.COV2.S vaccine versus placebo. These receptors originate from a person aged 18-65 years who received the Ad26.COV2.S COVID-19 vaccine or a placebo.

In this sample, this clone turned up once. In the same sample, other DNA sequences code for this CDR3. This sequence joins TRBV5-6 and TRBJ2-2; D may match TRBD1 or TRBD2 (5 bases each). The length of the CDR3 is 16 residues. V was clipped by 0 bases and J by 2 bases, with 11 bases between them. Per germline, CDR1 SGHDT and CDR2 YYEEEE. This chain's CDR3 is CASSLGSGRNTGELFF. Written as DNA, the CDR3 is TGTGCCAGCAGCTTGGGTTCGGGACGCAACACCGGGGAGCTGTTTTTT.

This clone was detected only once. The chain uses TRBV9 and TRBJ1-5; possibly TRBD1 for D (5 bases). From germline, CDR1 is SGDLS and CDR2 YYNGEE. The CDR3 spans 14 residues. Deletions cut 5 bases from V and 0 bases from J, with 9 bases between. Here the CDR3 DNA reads TGTGCCAGCAGTTGGGGGGATAGCAATCAGCCCCAGCATTTT. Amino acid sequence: CASSWGDSNQPQHF.

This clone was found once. DNA for the CDR3: TGTGCCAGCAGTGAACGGGGGCGACAGGCTGAAGCTTTCTTT. This translates into CASSERGRQAEAFF. The gene calls are TRBV6-1 and TRBJ1-1; perhaps TRBD1 as D (6 bases). The CDR3 length is 14 residues. Per the germline V gene, CDR1 is MNHNS and CDR2 is SASEGT. V gave up 2 bases and J gave up 6 bases, with 13 bases separating them.

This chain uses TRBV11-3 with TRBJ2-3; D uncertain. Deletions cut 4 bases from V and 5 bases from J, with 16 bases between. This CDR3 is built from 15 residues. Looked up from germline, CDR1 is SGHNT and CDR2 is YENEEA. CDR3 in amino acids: CASSSRTEAGDTQYF. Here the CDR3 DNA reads TGTGCCAGCAGCTCGCGGACCGAGGCCGGAGATACGCAGTATTTT. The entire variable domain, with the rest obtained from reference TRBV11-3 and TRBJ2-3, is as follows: EAGVVQSPRYKIIEKKQPVAFWCNPISGHNTLYWYLQNLGQGPELLIRYENEEAVDDSQLPKDRFSAERLKGVDSTLKIQPAELGDSAVYLCASSSRTEAGDTQYFGPGTRLTVL.